Listed below are T cell receptor beta chains from one sample, sequenced in a study of T cell changes during pregnancy in multiple sclerosis. The repertoire was sequenced with immunoSEQ multiplex PCR; TCRdb's copy has only in-frame clones and lacks some. The sample consists of 25,000 to 30,000 clones, roughly 91% of them appearing once. Source: CD8+ T cells from peripheral blood mononuclear cells, taken before pregnancy. These receptors all stem from a female donor with multiple sclerosis, enrolled in a pregnancy study. Each CDR3 is given without its conserved first and last residue.

len,j_gene,v_gene,CDR3aa
12,TRBJ2-7,TRBV7-9,ASSRGTSGYEQY
11,TRBJ1-5,TRBV7-9,ASSPWEGQPQH
16,TRBJ2-7,TRBV18,ASSPDSFIGSLLGEQY
12,TRBJ2-7,TRBV9,ASSVGANSYEQY
12,TRBJ1-5,TRBV19,ASSIFLNNQPQH
18,TRBJ2-5,TRBV28,ASIPRHLGLAGGGGETQY
12,TRBJ2-1,TRBV4-1,ASSQARGWDEQF
11,TRBJ2-5,TRBV7-9,ASSLVSTETQY
18,TRBJ2-2,TRBV2,ASSENLSPAGPYHTGELF
11,TRBJ2-3,TRBV27,ASSLLGTDTQY
13,TRBJ1-1,TRBV2,ASSGTPDKNTEAF
14,TRBJ1-2,TRBV28,ASSPNRGRNYYGYT
15,TRBJ2-1,TRBV11-2,ASSLHPDRRFEDEQF
13,TRBJ2-3,TRBV6-1,ASSGSSGGPDTQY
13,TRBJ2-3,TRBV6-4,ASSDLAGGLDTQY
12,TRBJ1-3,TRBV6-5,ASSYRGWGNTIY
14,TRBJ2-7,TRBV6-1,ASSEAGTAPFNEQY
11,TRBJ2-7,TRBV29-1,SVAGGETYEQY
11,TRBJ2-1,TRBV6-4,ASSDSGSGAQF
14,TRBJ2-5,TRBV7-3,ASSPRTSGGQETQY
14,TRBJ1-2,TRBV6-1,ASSGYGQGGNYGYT
13,TRBJ1-5,TRBV27,AGSAQGVSNQPQH
10,TRBJ1-2,TRBV5-1,ASAAGANGYT
13,TRBJ2-7,TRBV5-4,ASSIRQGQEYEQY
12,TRBJ1-2,TRBV7-9,ASSYHRGGYGYT
13,TRBJ2-7,TRBV6-5,ASRVTSGGAYEQY
12,TRBJ2-7,TRBV7-9,ASSLGLGLGEQY
13,TRBJ1-1,TRBV5-1,ASSLARQGGTEAF
18,TRBJ1-3,TRBV12-5,ASGLVFTGMDRTSGNTIY
17,TRBJ2-1,TRBV5-3,ARSLENPTGRFSYNEQF
13,TRBJ2-2,TRBV6-1,ASSELAGGHGELF
11,TRBJ1-1,TRBV28,ASSPQGVAEAF
10,TRBJ1-1,TRBV2,ASVRGNTEAF
13,TRBJ2-6,TRBV7-9,ASSLPTPGANVLT
13,TRBJ1-2,TRBV6-1,ASSATGGGVGGYT
14,TRBJ2-1,TRBV7-2,ASSSPLAGFYNEQF
15,TRBJ2-6,TRBV27,ASSPLDSLSGANVLT
12,TRBJ2-7,TRBV4-1,ASSHPGVLREQY
12,TRBJ2-7,TRBV7-6,ASSPGRGGYEQY
16,TRBJ2-1,TRBV27,ASSLYGSGGSSYNEQF
13,TRBJ1-5,TRBV18,ASSPLQGLGQPQH
13,TRBJ1-1,TRBV30,AWETALAVRPEAF
10,TRBJ1-2,TRBV2,ASQGTFYGYT
14,TRBJ2-1,TRBV10-3,AISESDRGAYNEQF
13,TRBJ2-6,TRBV6-4,ASSDSMSGANVLT
13,TRBJ1-2,TRBV7-9,ASSLGTGLEVGYT
13,TRBJ2-2,TRBV19,ASSSDLIVPGELF
13,TRBJ2-7,TRBV5-1,ASSSDRDRAYEQY
14,TRBJ1-3,TRBV23-1,ASSQSTGHRGNTIY